This TCR beta chain derives from a study of blood T cell repertoires in COVID-19. In the study overall: The United States, Italy and Spain provided the acute and convalescent COVID-19 samples.

Germline V gives CDR1 LGHDT, CDR2 YNNKEL (reference sequence). The CDR3 totals 14 residues. Trimming pared 5 bases from V and 0 bases from J, leaving 8 bases between. Authors' methods: Reference gene primers were amplified, and this amplification served to estimate nucleated cell counts. Repertoires were generated with immunoSEQ multiplex PCR, while TCRdb's copy carries only in-frame clones and drops some. The V and J calls and clone size are taken from that table; D and trimming were inferred from the DNA. Of 200,000 to 250,000 clones in the sample, about 80% were seen once. Participants' own reports of clinical history determined their cohort assignment. Donors of Cohort 3 who recovered were those that had two negative PCRs, clearance, or symptom resolution.

The origin of this receptor is a man in his forties or fifties who had recovered from COVID-19. The chain combines TRBV3-1 (or the pseudogene TRBV3-2) with TRBJ1-3; unclear D gene. The source material was PBMCs or T cells enriched from blood (not recorded which). CDR3 sequence reads: CASSYLNSGNTIYF. The CDR3 bases are TGTGCCAGCAGCTATCTAAACTCTGGAAACACCATATATTTT.